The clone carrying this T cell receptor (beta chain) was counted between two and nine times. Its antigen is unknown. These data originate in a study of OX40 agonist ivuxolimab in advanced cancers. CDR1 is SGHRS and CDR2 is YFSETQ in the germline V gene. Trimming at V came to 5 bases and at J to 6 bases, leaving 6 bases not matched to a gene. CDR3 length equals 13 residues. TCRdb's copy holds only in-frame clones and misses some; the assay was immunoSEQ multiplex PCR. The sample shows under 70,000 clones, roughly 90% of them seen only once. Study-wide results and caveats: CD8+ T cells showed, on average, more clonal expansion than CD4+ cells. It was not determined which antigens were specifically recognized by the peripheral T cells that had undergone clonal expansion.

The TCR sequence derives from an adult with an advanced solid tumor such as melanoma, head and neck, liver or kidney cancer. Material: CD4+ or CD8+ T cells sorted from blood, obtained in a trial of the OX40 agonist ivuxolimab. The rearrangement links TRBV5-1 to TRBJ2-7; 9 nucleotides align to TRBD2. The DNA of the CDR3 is TGCGCCAGCAGTGATAGCGGGAGAGGCGAGCAGTACTTC. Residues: CASSDSGRGEQYF.